This T cell receptor (beta chain) was captured in a study of shared clonotypes between healthy human individuals. For every subset, genomic DNA was evenly distributed across several immunoSEQ plates. Using immunoSEQ multiplex PCR, the repertoire was profiled, and TCRdb retains in-frame clones only, with some absent. The top ten hold 0.5% to 0.65% of the sample, which has 950,000 to 1,100,000 clones, more than 75% seen once. V lost 1 base, J lost 0 bases, and 10 bases lay in between. Per the germline V gene, CDR1 is MGHRA and CDR2 is YSYEKL. CDR3 size: 16 residues. The sequence derives from a young man in good health. Some clones in this sample may be carry-over from other donors' samples. The sequenced material came from memory CD4+ T cells from PBMCs. Indicated subset: CD45RA-negative fraction. The chain combines TRBV4-1 with TRBJ2-1, with D perhaps TRBD1 (5 bases). The chain's CDR3 is CASSQGRQSSYNEQFF. CDR3 DNA sequence: TGCGCCAGCAGCCAAGGCCGACAGAGCTCCTACAATGAGCAGTTCTTC.